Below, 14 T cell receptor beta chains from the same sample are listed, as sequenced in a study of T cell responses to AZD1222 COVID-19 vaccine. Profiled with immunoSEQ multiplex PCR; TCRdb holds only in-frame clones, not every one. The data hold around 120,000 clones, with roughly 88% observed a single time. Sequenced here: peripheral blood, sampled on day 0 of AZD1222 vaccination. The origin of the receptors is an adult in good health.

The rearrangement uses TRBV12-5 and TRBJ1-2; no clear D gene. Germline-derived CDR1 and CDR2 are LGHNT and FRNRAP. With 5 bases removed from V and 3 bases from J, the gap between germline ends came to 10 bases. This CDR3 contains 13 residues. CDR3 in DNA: TGTGCTAGTGGTACCGACGGACACTATGGCTACACCTTC. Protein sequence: CASGTDGHYGYTF.

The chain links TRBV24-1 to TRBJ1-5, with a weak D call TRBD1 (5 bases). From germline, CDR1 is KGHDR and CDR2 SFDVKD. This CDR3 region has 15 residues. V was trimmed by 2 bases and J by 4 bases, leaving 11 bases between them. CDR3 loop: CATSDYRSPNQPQHF. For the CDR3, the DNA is TGTGCCACCAGTGATTACAGGTCCCCGAATCAGCCCCAGCATTTT.

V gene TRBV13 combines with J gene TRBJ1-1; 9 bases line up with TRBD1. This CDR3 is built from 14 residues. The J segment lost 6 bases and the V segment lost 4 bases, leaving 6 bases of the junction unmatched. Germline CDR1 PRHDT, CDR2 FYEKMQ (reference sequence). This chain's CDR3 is CASSSDRGAPEAFF. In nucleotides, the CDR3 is TGTGCCAGCAGCTCGGACAGGGGAGCGCCTGAAGCTTTCTTT.

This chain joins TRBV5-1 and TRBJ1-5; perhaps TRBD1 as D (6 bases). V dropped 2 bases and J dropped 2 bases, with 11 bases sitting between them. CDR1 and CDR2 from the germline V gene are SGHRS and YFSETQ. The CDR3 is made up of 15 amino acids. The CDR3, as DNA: TGCGCCAGCAGCTTAGGGGGAACCCGCAATCAGCCCCAGCATTTT. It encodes CASSLGGTRNQPQHF. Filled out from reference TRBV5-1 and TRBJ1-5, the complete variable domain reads KAGVTQTPRYLIKTRGQQVTLSCSPISGHRSVSWYQQTPGQGLQFLFEYFSETQRNKGNFPGRFSGRQFSNSRSEMNVSTLELGDSALYLCASSLGGTRNQPQHFGDGTRLSIL.

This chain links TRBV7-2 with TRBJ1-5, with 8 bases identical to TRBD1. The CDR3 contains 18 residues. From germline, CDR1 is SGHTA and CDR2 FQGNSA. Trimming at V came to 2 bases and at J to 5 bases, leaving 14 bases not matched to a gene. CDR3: CASSLSITGTGLHQPQHF. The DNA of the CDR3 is TGTGCCAGCAGCTTATCGATAACCGGGACAGGATTGCATCAGCCCCAGCATTTT.

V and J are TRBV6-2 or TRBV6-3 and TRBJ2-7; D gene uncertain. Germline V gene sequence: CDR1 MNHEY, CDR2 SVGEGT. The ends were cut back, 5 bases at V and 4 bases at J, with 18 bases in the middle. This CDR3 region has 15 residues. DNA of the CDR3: TGTGCCAGCAGTCCCCGGAGTAGGATCCGGTACGAGCAGTACTTC. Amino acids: CASSPRSRIRYEQYF.

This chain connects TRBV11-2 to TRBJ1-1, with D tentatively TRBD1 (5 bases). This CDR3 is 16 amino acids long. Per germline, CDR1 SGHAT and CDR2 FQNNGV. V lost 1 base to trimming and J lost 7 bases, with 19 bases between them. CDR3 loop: CASSLVKWGTSLEAFF. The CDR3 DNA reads TGTGCCAGCAGCTTAGTAAAGTGGGGGACCTCACTTGAAGCTTTCTTT. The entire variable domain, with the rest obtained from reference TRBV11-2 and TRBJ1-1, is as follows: EAGVAQSPRYKIIEKRQSVAFWCNPISGHATLYWYQQILGQGPKLLIQFQNNGVVDDSQLPKDRFSAERLKGVDSTLKIQPAKLEDSAVYLCASSLVKWGTSLEAFFGQGTRLTVV.

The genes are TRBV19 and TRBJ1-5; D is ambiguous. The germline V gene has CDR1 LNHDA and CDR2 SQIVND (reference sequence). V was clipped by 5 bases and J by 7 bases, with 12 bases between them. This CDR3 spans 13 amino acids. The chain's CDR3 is CASSSSDRQPQHF. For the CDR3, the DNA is TGTGCCAGTAGTTCCTCGGACCGCCAGCCCCAGCATTTT.

The CDR3 nucleotides are TGTGCCAGTAGTATCCCGCTGACAGGGGGTACCCACGAGCAGTACTTC. This translates into CASSIPLTGGTHEQYF. The rearrangement links TRBV19 to TRBJ2-7; 9 bases line up with TRBD1. The CDR3 totals 16 residues. V dropped 3 bases and J dropped 5; count of bases not matched to a gene: 11. Per the germline V gene, CDR1 is LNHDA and CDR2 is SQIVND (reference sequence). Full variable domain (missing parts from reference TRBV19 and TRBJ2-7): DGGITQSPKYLFRKEGQNVTLSCEQNLNHDAMYWYRQDPGQGLRLIYYSQIVNDFQKGDIAEGYSVSREKKESFPLTVTSAQKNPTAFYLCASSIPLTGGTHEQYFGPGTRLTVT.

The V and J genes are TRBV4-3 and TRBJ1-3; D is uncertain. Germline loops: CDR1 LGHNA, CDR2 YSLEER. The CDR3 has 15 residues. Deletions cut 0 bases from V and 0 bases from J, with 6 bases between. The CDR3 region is CASSQDSGSGNTIYF. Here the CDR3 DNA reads TGCGCCAGCAGCCAAGATTCGGGCTCTGGAAACACCATATATTTT.

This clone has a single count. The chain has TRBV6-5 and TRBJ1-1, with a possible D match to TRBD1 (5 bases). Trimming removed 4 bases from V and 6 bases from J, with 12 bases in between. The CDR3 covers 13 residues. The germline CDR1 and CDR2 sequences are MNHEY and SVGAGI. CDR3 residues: CASSLGQGSEAFF. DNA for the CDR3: TGTGCCAGCAGTTTGGGGCAAGGGTCTGAAGCTTTCTTT.

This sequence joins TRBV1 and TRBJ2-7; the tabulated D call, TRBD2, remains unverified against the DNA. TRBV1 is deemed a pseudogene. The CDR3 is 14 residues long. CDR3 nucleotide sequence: TGCACCAGCAGCCAACCCAGCGGTGACTACGAGCAGTACTTC. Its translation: CTSSQPSGDYEQYF.

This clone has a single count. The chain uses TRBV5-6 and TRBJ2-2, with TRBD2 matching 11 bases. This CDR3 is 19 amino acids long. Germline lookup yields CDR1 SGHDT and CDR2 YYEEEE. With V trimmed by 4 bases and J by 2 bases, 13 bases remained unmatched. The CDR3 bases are TGTGCCAGCAGCGGAGAGTGGGGCCTAGCGGGGGGAAACACCGGGGAGCTGTTTTTT. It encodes CASSGEWGLAGGNTGELFF.

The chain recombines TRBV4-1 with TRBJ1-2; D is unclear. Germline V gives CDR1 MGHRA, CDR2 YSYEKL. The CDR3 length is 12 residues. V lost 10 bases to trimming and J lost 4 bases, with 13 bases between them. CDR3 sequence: CAIWTDPYGYTF. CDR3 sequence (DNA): TGCGCCATCTGGACGGACCCCTATGGCTACACCTTC.